This T cell receptor beta chain was observed in a study of control samples from healthy donors and cancer patients. Deletions cut 6 bases from V and 3 bases from J, with 12 bases between. The CDR3 totals 15 residues. The germline gives CDR1 MNHEY, CDR2 SVGAGI. Sequenced by immunoSEQ multiplex PCR; TCRdb stores in-frame clones only, minus some. Of roughly 89,000 clones listed, roughly 91% are singletons. This TCR derives from a man in his fifties or sixties in good health. The sequenced sample consisted of blood. This sequence joins TRBV6-5 and TRBJ1-6; D is ambiguous. The CDR3 coding sequence is TGTGCCAGCAGAAAATCCGCCGACTATAATTCACCCCTCCACTTT. This sequence encodes CASRKSADYNSPLHF.